The clone carrying this T cell receptor beta chain showed up just a few times. V was clipped by 3 bases and J by 0 bases; unmatched bases: 7. Germline CDR1 and CDR2: SGHDT and YYEEEE. The CDR3 spans 18 residues. The data belong to a study of OX40 agonist ivuxolimab in advanced cancers. Sequencing used immunoSEQ multiplex PCR; TCRdb keeps in-frame clones, though not all of them. The sample holds 60,000 to 65,000 clones; roughly 80% are singletons and the top ten take roughly 2.1%. The origin of this receptor is an adult with an advanced solid tumor such as melanoma, head and neck, liver or kidney cancer. The sequences come from CD4+ or CD8+ T cells sorted from blood, collected in a trial of the OX40 agonist ivuxolimab. The chain joins TRBV5-6 to TRBJ1-6, with 9 bases identical to TRBD1. As DNA, the CDR3 is TGTGCCAGCAGCTGGGAGGGACAGGGTATCTCCTATAATTCACCCCTCCACTTT. Translating gives CASSWEGQGISYNSPLHF. Filled out from reference TRBV5-6 and TRBJ1-6, the complete variable domain reads DAGVTQSPTHLIKTRGQQVTLRCSPKSGHDTVSWYQQALGQGPQFIFQYYEEEERQRGNFPDRFSGHQFPNYSSELNVNALLLGDSALYLCASSWEGQGISYNSPLHFGNGTRLTVT.